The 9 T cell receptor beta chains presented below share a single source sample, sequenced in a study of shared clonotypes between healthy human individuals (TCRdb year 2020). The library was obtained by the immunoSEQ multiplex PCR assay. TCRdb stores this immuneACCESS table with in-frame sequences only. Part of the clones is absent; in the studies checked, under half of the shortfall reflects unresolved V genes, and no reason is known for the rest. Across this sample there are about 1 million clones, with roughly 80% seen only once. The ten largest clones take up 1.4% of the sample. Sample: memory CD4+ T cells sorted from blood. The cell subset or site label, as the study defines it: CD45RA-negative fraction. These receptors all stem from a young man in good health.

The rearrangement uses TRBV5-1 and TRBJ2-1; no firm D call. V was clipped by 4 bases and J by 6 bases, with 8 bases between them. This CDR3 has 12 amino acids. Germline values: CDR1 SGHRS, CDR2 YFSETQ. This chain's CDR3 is CASSEATNEQFF. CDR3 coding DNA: TGCGCCAGCAGCGAAGCCACCAATGAGCAGTTCTTC.

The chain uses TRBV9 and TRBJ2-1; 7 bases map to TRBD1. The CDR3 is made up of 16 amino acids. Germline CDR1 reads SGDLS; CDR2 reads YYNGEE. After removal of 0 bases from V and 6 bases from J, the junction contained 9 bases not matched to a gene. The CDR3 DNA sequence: TGTGCCAGCAGCGTAGGTGAGGGGGCCCTGAGCAATGAGCAGTTCTTC. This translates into CASSVGEGALSNEQFF.

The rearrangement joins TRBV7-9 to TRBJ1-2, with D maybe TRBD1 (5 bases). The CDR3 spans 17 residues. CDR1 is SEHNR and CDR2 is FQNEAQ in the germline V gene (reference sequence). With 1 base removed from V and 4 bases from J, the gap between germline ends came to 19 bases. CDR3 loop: CASSLEVGHPKFYGYTF. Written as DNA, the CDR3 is TGTGCCAGCAGCTTAGAAGTCGGACACCCTAAATTCTATGGCTACACCTTC.

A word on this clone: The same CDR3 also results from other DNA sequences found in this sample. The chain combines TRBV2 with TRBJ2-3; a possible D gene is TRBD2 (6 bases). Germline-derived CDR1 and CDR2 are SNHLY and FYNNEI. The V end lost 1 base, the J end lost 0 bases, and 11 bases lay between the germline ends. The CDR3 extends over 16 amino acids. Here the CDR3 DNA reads TGTGCCAGCAGTGAAGGGCTAGCGATTAGCACAGATACGCAGTATTTT. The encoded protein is CASSEGLAISTDTQYF.

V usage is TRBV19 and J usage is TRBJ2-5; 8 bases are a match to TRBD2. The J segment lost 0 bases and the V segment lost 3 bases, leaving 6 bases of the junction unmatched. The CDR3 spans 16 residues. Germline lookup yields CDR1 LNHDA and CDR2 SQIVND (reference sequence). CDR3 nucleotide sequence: TGTGCCAGTAGTATTGCAACGGGGGGGGACCAAGAGACCCAGTACTTC. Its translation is CASSIATGGDQETQYF.

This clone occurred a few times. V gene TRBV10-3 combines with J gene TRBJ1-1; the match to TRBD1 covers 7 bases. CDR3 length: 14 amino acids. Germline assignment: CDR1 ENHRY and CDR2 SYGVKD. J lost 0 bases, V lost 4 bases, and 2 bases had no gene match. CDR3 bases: TGTGCCATCAGTGCCGGGACAGTGAACACTGAAGCTTTCTTT. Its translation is CAISAGTVNTEAFF.

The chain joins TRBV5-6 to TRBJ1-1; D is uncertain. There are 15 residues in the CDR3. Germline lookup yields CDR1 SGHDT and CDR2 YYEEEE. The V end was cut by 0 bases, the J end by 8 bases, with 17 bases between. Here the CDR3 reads CASSLGSRSRVEAFF. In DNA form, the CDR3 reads TGTGCCAGCAGCTTGGGTTCTAGGTCTCGGGTAGAAGCTTTCTTT.

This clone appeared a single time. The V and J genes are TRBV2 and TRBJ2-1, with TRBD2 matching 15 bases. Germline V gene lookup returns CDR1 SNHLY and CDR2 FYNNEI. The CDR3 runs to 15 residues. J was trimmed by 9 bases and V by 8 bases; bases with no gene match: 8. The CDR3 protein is CASSGTSGRQPEQFF. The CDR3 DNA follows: TGTGCCAGCTCCGGGACTAGCGGGAGGCAGCCTGAGCAGTTCTTC.

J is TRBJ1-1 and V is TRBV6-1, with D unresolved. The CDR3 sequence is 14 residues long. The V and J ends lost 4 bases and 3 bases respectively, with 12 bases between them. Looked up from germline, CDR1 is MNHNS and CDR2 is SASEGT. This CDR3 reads CASSGSGRYTEAFF. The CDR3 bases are TGTGCCAGCAGTGGGTCAGGCAGATACACTGAAGCTTTCTTT.